This record looks at one T cell receptor beta chain sequence and its context. CDR3 length: 15 amino acids. CDR1 is KGHDR and CDR2 is SFDVKD in the germline V gene. V shed 3 bases and J 3 bases; nucleotides not matched to a gene: 6. The data were produced by immunoSEQ multiplex PCR, yet TCRdb's version contains in-frame clones alone and is incomplete. The data show 100,000 to 150,000 clones, roughly three quarters seen once. This sample is drawn from a study of blood T cell repertoires in COVID-19. For the study at large: The samples span acute and convalescent COVID-19 from the United States, Italy and Spain.

The sequence was obtained from a man in his forties with active or convalescent COVID-19. The rearrangement uses TRBV24-1 and TRBJ1-2; 7 bases match TRBD1. Sequencing input: peripheral blood. CDR3 amino acids: CATSDARDSYYGYTF. The CDR3 nucleotides are TGTGCCACCAGTGATGCGCGGGACAGTTACTATGGCTACACCTTC.